A single sample is the source of the 27 T cell receptor beta chains below, sequenced in a study of cytomegalovirus exposure and HLA in healthy donors. Amplification used 60 Vbeta primers and 13 Jbeta primers. The assay was immunoSEQ multiplex PCR, and TCRdb's table has in-frame clones only and misses some. The table shows about 130,000 clones, with around 70% occurring only once. The material sequenced was PBMCs. All receptors come from a man aged 35 to 55 in good health and CMV-seropositive.

The chain employs TRBV5-1 and TRBJ2-3, with 8 bases fitting TRBD2. Germline lookup yields CDR1 SGHRS and CDR2 YFSETQ. This CDR3 region has 16 residues. The V gene end was trimmed by 4 bases and the J gene end by 2 bases; junction bases not matched to a gene: 9. The CDR3 sequence is CASSHRLASNTDTQYF. The CDR3 bases are TGCGCCAGCAGCCACCGACTAGCGAGTAACACAGATACGCAGTATTTT.

This clone was recorded a few times. The chain carries TRBV5-1 and TRBJ2-7; D gene uncertain. This CDR3 has 14 residues. Germline V gene data show CDR1 as SGHRS and CDR2 as YFSETQ. The V end lost 2 bases, the J end lost 0 bases, and 9 bases lay between the germline ends. The CDR3 sequence: CASSLTWSSYEQYF. CDR3 DNA sequence: TGCGCCAGCAGCTTAACATGGAGCTCCTACGAGCAGTACTTC.

This chain uses TRBV5-4 with TRBJ2-2; no reliable D call. Germline V gene lookup returns CDR1 SGHNT and CDR2 YYREEE (reference sequence). The CDR3 loop spans 16 amino acids. The germline V and J ends were trimmed by 0 bases and 2 bases, with 11 bases remaining between them. The CDR3 DNA reads TGTGCCAGCAGCTTGGGGCCCCTCCATAACACCGGGGAGCTGTTTTTT. The encoded protein is CASSLGPLHNTGELFF.

The rearrangement uses TRBV6-1 and TRBJ2-1, with TRBD2 identical over 14 bases. CDR3 size: 18 residues. Trimming at V came to 4 bases and at J to 3 bases, leaving 8 bases not matched to a gene. CDR1 MNHNS and CDR2 SASEGT come from the germline V gene. This CDR3 reads CASSVGLAGGNLYNEQFF. DNA for the CDR3: TGTGCCAGCAGTGTCGGACTAGCGGGGGGAAATCTCTACAATGAGCAGTTCTTC.

The chain joins TRBV6-5 to TRBJ1-6; 7 nucleotides agree with TRBD1. After removal of 2 bases from V and 6 bases from J, the junction contained 4 bases not matched to a gene. This CDR3 contains 15 residues. Germline V gives CDR1 MNHEY, CDR2 SVGAGI. In DNA form, the CDR3 reads TGTGCCAGCAGTTACGAAGGGGGCCGTAATTCACCCCTCCACTTT. Protein: CASSYEGGRNSPLHF.

The rearrangement uses TRBV27 and TRBJ2-1, with 10 bases identical to TRBD2. V lost 5 bases, J lost 9 bases, and 10 bases stayed unmatched. The CDR3 covers 15 residues. Germline V lookup: CDR1 MNHEY, CDR2 SMNVEV (reference sequence). Written as DNA, the CDR3 is TGTGCCAGCAGTCGTCTAGCGGGAGCGGGGGGTGAGCAGTTCTTC. Protein: CASSRLAGAGGEQFF.

This chain links TRBV6-6 with TRBJ2-7; 9 bases align to TRBD1. In germline, CDR1 is MNHNY, CDR2 SVGAGI (reference sequence). V lost 6 bases to trimming and J lost 3 bases; unmatched junction nucleotides: 3. This CDR3 contains 13 residues. CDR3 DNA sequence: TGTGCCAGCAGATCGGGACAGGGCTACGAGCAGTACTTC. As protein: CASRSGQGYEQYF.

The chain recombines TRBV28 with TRBJ1-4, with no clear D. CDR1 and CDR2 from the germline V gene are MDHEN and SYDVKM. The CDR3 runs to 14 residues. With 7 bases removed from V and 7 bases from J, the gap between germline ends came to 16 bases. CDR3 loop: CASNSRGDREKLFF. The CDR3 DNA reads TGTGCCAGCAATTCTCGGGGAGACCGTGAAAAACTGTTTTTT.

V usage is TRBV11-3 and J usage is TRBJ2-5, with D uncertain. CDR1 is SGHNT, CDR2 YENEEA, per germline. This CDR3 comprises 15 residues. Trimming took off 5 bases at V and 4 bases at J, with 17 bases between the two ends. The CDR3 coding sequence is TGTGCCAGCAGCCCTAGTGGGTCTCTGGGAGAGACCCAGTACTTC. Translated: CASSPSGSLGETQYF.

The chain is built from TRBV30 and TRBJ2-1; possible D gene TRBD2, 5 bases. This CDR3 has 14 amino acids. V was pared by 1 base and J by 5 bases, with 12 bases between. Germline V gene data show CDR1 as GTSNPN and CDR2 as SVGIG (reference sequence). This chain's CDR3 is CAWSGGGPDNEQFF. CDR3 DNA: TGTGCCTGGAGTGGAGGCGGGCCGGACAATGAGCAGTTCTTC.

The J gene is TRBJ2-7, the V gene TRBV4-1, with TRBD1 identical over 7 bases. Germline assignment: CDR1 MGHRA and CDR2 YSYEKL. Unmatched junction bases numbered 4, after V lost 0 bases and J lost 2 bases. The CDR3 covers 15 residues. Here the CDR3 DNA reads TGCGCCAGCAGCCAAGATCCGGGACAGACCTACGAGCAGTACTTC. Protein: CASSQDPGQTYEQYF.

The chain has TRBV7-2 and TRBJ2-2; perhaps TRBD2 as D (5 bases). V lost 0 bases and J lost 5, with 10 bases in between. The CDR3 is made up of 15 amino acids. Germline CDR1 is SGHTA and CDR2 is FQGNSA. Written as DNA, the CDR3 is TGTGCCAGCAGCTTAGCGCGGCTAGCTACCGGGGAGCTGTTTTTT. Residues: CASSLARLATGELFF.

This clone has just a few counts. The chain is built from TRBV29-1 and TRBJ2-3; TRBD2 matches 7 bases. V dropped 7 bases and J dropped 6; count of bases not matched to a gene: 4. This CDR3 is built from 11 residues. Looked up from germline, CDR1 is SQVTM and CDR2 is ANQGSEA. The CDR3: CSAMGGDTQYF. The CDR3 DNA reads as TGCAGCGCGATGGGGGGGGATACGCAGTATTTT.

In DNA form, the CDR3 reads TGTGCCAGCAGTTACTCGGGGGCAGCCTTCAACAATGAGCAGTTCTTC. Residues: CASSYSGAAFNNEQFF. The J gene is TRBJ2-1, the V gene TRBV6-5; D is possibly TRBD1 (6 bases). Germline values: CDR1 MNHEY, CDR2 SVGAGI. CDR3 length equals 16 residues. V shed 0 bases and J shed 5 bases, with 14 bases lying between them.

This clone has just a few counts. This sequence joins TRBV2 and TRBJ2-7; 12 bases agree with TRBD2. Germline V gives CDR1 SNHLY, CDR2 FYNNEI. The CDR3 runs 16 residues. The ends lost 2 bases at V and 5 bases at J; junction bases unmatched: 7. CDR3 bases: TGTGCCAGCAGTGAACCGGGACTAGCGGGTCGGGACGAGCAGTACTTC. Its protein product is CASSEPGLAGRDEQYF.

The chain joins TRBV4-1 to TRBJ2-5, with 14 bases fitting TRBD2. The J call may not be correct, given that the DNA end is closer to TRBJ2-7. Germline values: CDR1 MGHRA, CDR2 YSYEKL. The CDR3 loop spans 19 amino acids. The CDR3 DNA reads TGCGCCAGCAGCCAACCATACTACGGGACTAGCGGGGGAGACTACGAGCAGTACTTC. As protein: CASSQPYYGTSGGDYEQYF.

The chain has TRBV29-1 and TRBJ2-7, with D maybe TRBD2 (5 bases). The CDR3 covers 12 residues. Looked up from germline, CDR1 is SQVTM and CDR2 is ANQGSEA. Between the trimmed V and J ends, which lost 1 base and 2 bases, there was a span of 6 bases. DNA for the CDR3: TGCAGCGTTGAAGGAGGGACCTACGAGCAGTACTTC. It codes for CSVEGGTYEQYF.

The rearrangement uses TRBV7-2 and TRBJ2-2, with 8 bases identical to TRBD1. Losses at the gene ends were 4 bases for V and 4 bases for J; bases not matched to a gene: 5. Germline V gene sequence: CDR1 SGHTA, CDR2 FQGNSA. The CDR3 is 15 residues long. The CDR3 nucleotides are TGTGCCAGCAGCTCTCGACAGGGGACCACCGGGGAGCTGTTTTTT. It specifies CASSSRQGTTGELFF.

For the CDR3, the DNA is TGTGCCAGCAGCCCCCAGCGAGGGAGCGAGCAGTACTTC. It encodes CASSPQRGSEQYF. The chain employs TRBV7-2 and TRBJ2-7, with D perhaps matching TRBD2 (5 bases). CDR1 is SGHTA, CDR2 FQGNSA, per germline. V shed 5 bases and J shed 6 bases, with 14 bases lying between them. CDR3 length: 13 amino acids.

The chain employs TRBV7-2 and TRBJ2-2; the D gene is possibly TRBD2 (5 bases). The CDR3 totals 16 residues. Germline-derived CDR1 and CDR2 are SGHTA and FQGNSA. V was trimmed by 2 bases and J by 6 bases, leaving 16 bases between them. In DNA, the CDR3 is TGTGCCAGCAGCTTATTTCTAGCCCCTTCACCCGGGGAGCTGTTTTTT. Its translation: CASSLFLAPSPGELFF.

This clone has more than one count but fewer than ten. This sequence joins TRBV5-1 and TRBJ2-1, with D perhaps matching TRBD2 (6 bases). The CDR3 runs 14 residues. Between the trimmed V and J ends, which lost 0 bases and 5 bases, there was a span of 9 bases. The V gene's germline CDR1 is SGHRS and CDR2 YFSETQ. The CDR3 is CASSLETRDNEQFF. CDR3 DNA sequence: TGCGCCAGCAGCTTGGAGACTAGGGACAATGAGCAGTTCTTC.

V gene TRBV4-3 combines with J gene TRBJ2-7; D possibly corresponds to TRBD2 (6 bases). The CDR3 has 15 residues. Trimming stripped 3 bases from V and 1 base from J, with 13 bases between. The germline V gene has CDR1 LGHNA and CDR2 YSLEER. Written as DNA, the CDR3 is TGCGCCAGCAGCCATGGTCGCGGGGCGTCCTACGAGCAGTACTTC. Its protein is CASSHGRGASYEQYF.

In this sample, this clone turned up a few times. V and J are TRBV30 and TRBJ1-2; the match to TRBD1 covers 8 bases. Germline loops: CDR1 GTSNPN, CDR2 SVGIG (reference sequence). V lost 2 bases and J lost 12; bases outside the gene matches: 11. The CDR3 sequence is 13 residues long. CDR3 protein: CAWSKKDRDINTF. CDR3 sequence (DNA): TGTGCCTGGAGTAAAAAGGACAGGGATATCAACACCTTC.

With respect to this clone: A read error may account for a junction end that differs from germline. V gene TRBV5-4 combines with J gene TRBJ1-3, with D possibly matching TRBD1 (5 bases). Germline V gene lookup returns CDR1 SGHNT and CDR2 YYREEE (reference sequence). CDR3 size: 14 residues. CDR3 amino acids: CANSASGRGNTIYF. CDR3 coding DNA: TGTGCCAACAGCGCATCAGGGAGGGGAAACACCATATATTTT.

At least ten counts were recorded for this clone. This chain links TRBV2 with TRBJ2-2, with D maybe TRBD1 (5 bases). Between the trimmed V and J ends, which lost 6 bases and 7 bases, there was a span of 9 bases. The CDR3 sequence is 12 residues long. CDR1 SNHLY and CDR2 FYNNEI come from the germline V gene. The CDR3 nucleotides are TGTGCCAGCAGGGGGCGGAGCGGGGAGCTGTTTTTT. This gives the protein CASRGRSGELFF. Full variable domain (rest looked up from reference TRBV2 and TRBJ2-2): EPEVTQTPSHQVTQMGQEVILRCVPISNHLYFYWYRQILGQKVEFLVSFYNNEISEKSEIFDDQFSVERPDGSNFTLKIRSTKLEDSAMYFCASRGRSGELFFGEGSRLTVL.

This chain uses TRBV27 with TRBJ1-1; no clear D. Between the trimmed V and J ends, which lost 0 bases and 1 base, there was a span of 9 bases. Germline V CDR1 and CDR2: MNHEY, SMNVEV (reference sequence). The length of the CDR3 is 15 residues. DNA of the CDR3: TGTGCCAGCAGTTTATCGAGGCCCGGGAACACTGAAGCTTTCTTT. Translated: CASSLSRPGNTEAFF.

To note about this clone: At the DNA level, this CDR3 is encoded by other sequences in the same sample as well. The chain joins TRBV6-6 to TRBJ2-7; maybe TRBD2 (5 bases). The ends were cut back, 0 bases at V and 5 bases at J, with 5 bases in the middle. Germline V lookup: CDR1 MNHNY, CDR2 SVGAGI (reference sequence). The CDR3 extends over 12 amino acids. Here the CDR3 reads CASSYSGDEQYF. The CDR3 region has the DNA TGTGCCAGCAGTTACTCGGGAGACGAGCAGTACTTC.